This TCR beta chain was obtained from a study of blood T cell repertoires in COVID-19. On the study more broadly: Nucleic acid was either cDNA or gDNA, and it came from T cells, B-cell-depleted T cells, or PBMCs.

Individuals aged about 18 to 90 years were recruited from fewer than 30 US areas. The study counted Cohort 3 donors as recovered given two negative PCRs, clearance, or symptom resolution. In the original processing: Estimation of nucleated cell counts relied on the amplification of reference gene primers. Clones were sequenced by immunoSEQ multiplex PCR, and TCRdb holds only the in-frame ones, with some missing. The DNA gave D and trimming, while V, J and clone size come from that table. Found here are a few hundred thousand clones, 88% of them singletons; the top ten hold 1.5% to 2%. The germline V gene has CDR1 KGHDR and CDR2 SFDVKD. Trimming pared 5 bases from V and 5 bases from J, leaving 18 bases between. The CDR3 is 15 amino acids.

This chain joins TRBV24-1 and TRBJ2-7, with a tentative D call TRBD1 (5 bases). Sample: PBMCs or T cells enriched from blood (not recorded which). This TCR derives from a woman aged 40-49 years who had recovered from COVID-19. CDR3 in amino acids: CATSGRSAGFDEQYF. DNA of the CDR3: TGTGCCACCAGTGGTCGGTCGGCAGGGTTCGACGAGCAGTACTTC.